The entry that follows covers one T cell receptor (beta chain) sequence. Its specificity is not known. All of the isolated RNA was reverse transcribed, so expressed TCRB transcripts were sequenced. TCRdb's table, derived via immunoSEQ multiplex PCR, lists solely in-frame clones and lacks some. The table lists 25,000 to 30,000 clones, less than 75% of them singletons. The CDR3 runs to 13 residues. Looked up from germline, CDR1 is SGDLS and CDR2 is YYNGEE. The data stem from a study of beta chain features in type 1 diabetes. Whole-study findings and limits: Patients with Type 1 diabetes showed moderately but significantly shorter TCRB CDR3s in all four CD4+ subsets.

Sequenced input: Tregs from blood. This chain links TRBV9 with TRBJ2-5; perhaps TRBD2 as D (5 bases). The end of the DNA is better explained by TRBJ2-7, so the J call may be wrong. This clonotype was obtained from a woman aged 25 to 39 with type 1 diabetes. For the CDR3, the DNA is TGTGCCAGCAGCGTTTATTTGGAGGCCGAGCAGTACTTC. It is translated as CASSVYLEAEQYF.